Below, 17 T cell receptor beta chains from the same sample are listed, as sequenced in a study of blood T cell repertoires in COVID-19. Libraries were prepared by immunoSEQ multiplex PCR; TCRdb keeps only in-frame clonotypes and omits some of them. The data contain over 75,000 clones, about four fifths of them singletons. Input material: peripheral blood. The origin of the receptors is a human donor in a cohort sampled during active COVID-19.

This chain joins TRBV6-5 and TRBJ1-6; D unclear. In germline, CDR1 is MNHEY, CDR2 SVGAGI. The V and J ends lost 5 bases and 6 bases respectively, with 11 bases between them. The CDR3 extends over 14 amino acids. The CDR3 nucleotides are TGTGCCAGCAGTCCCCAGAGGGCTAATTCACCCCTCCACTTT. Translating gives CASSPQRANSPLHF.

The chain employs TRBV11-2 and TRBJ2-1, with D perhaps TRBD2 (5 bases). Germline V gene sequence: CDR1 SGHAT, CDR2 FQNNGV. The CDR3 is 15 residues long. Trimming stripped 5 bases from V and 0 bases from J, with 11 bases between. The CDR3 region has the DNA TGTGCCAGCAGCCCCACCGCGGGCTCCTACAATGAGCAGTTCTTC. It codes for CASSPTAGSYNEQFF.

This clone was observed a handful of times. The V call is TRBV12-5, the J call TRBJ2-3, with 7 bases aligning to TRBD1. From germline, CDR1 is LGHNT and CDR2 FRNRAP. The CDR3 spans 15 residues. V lost 1 base to trimming and J lost 6 bases; unmatched junction nucleotides: 7. The CDR3 spells CASGLGQGSLDTQYF. The CDR3 region has the DNA TGTGCTAGTGGTTTGGGACAGGGTTCCCTCGATACGCAGTATTTT.

The genes are TRBV24-1 and TRBJ2-3, with TRBD1 matching 9 bases. The V gene's germline CDR1 is KGHDR and CDR2 SFDVKD. Losses at the gene ends were 5 bases for V and 0 bases for J; bases not matched to a gene: 2. The CDR3 covers 15 residues. For the CDR3, the DNA is TGTGCCACCAGTGTAGGGACAGGGAGCACAGATACGCAGTATTTT. Translation: CATSVGTGSTDTQYF.

This clone was counted between two and nine times. The V gene is TRBV7-3, the J gene TRBJ2-7; D not resolved. The CDR3 extends over 13 amino acids. The germline V gene encodes CDR1 SGHTA and CDR2 FQGTGA. V lost 3 bases, J lost 7 bases, and 13 bases lay in between. This chain's CDR3 is CASSFLSGGEQYF. CDR3 nucleotide sequence: TGTGCCAGCAGCTTCCTTTCCGGTGGTGAGCAGTACTTC.

V is TRBV9 and J is TRBJ2-1, with 7 bases that match TRBD2. With 0 bases clipped from V and 6 bases from J, the junction kept 15 bases outside the gene matches. Germline loops: CDR1 SGDLS, CDR2 YYNGEE. The CDR3 covers 18 residues. CDR3 sequence (DNA): TGTGCCAGCAGCGTAGGATTCTTAGGGCTAGCGGAGGGCAATGAGCAGTTCTTC. Protein sequence: CASSVGFLGLAEGNEQFF.

J is TRBJ2-2 and V is TRBV5-1; perhaps TRBD1 as D (6 bases). Per the germline V gene, CDR1 is SGHRS and CDR2 is YFSETQ. The CDR3 is 14 amino acids. V lost 4 bases and J lost 6, with 13 bases in between. The CDR3 sequence is CASSPRTDAGELFF. The CDR3 nucleotides are TGCGCCAGCAGCCCCCGGACAGACGCCGGGGAGCTGTTTTTT.

This clone has a single count. This chain uses TRBV7-9 with TRBJ2-7; D gene ambiguous. The CDR3 runs to 12 residues. The V gene's germline CDR1 is SEHNR and CDR2 FQNEAQ (reference sequence). Trimming stripped 5 bases from V and 6 bases from J, with 11 bases between. The CDR3 spells CASSLIPGEQYF. DNA for the CDR3: TGTGCCAGCAGCCTAATCCCCGGCGAGCAGTACTTC.

The rearrangement links TRBV24-1 to TRBJ2-5; possible D gene TRBD2, 6 bases. The germline V gene encodes CDR1 KGHDR and CDR2 SFDVKD. This CDR3 has 15 amino acids. Trimming removed 2 bases at V and 4 bases at J, with 13 bases between. The CDR3: CATSDSEGGGETQYF. CDR3 sequence (DNA): TGTGCCACCAGTGATTCGGAGGGAGGAGGAGAGACCCAGTACTTC.

The chain recombines TRBV2 with TRBJ2-2; weak D call: TRBD1 (7 bases). Germline V gene sequence: CDR1 SNHLY, CDR2 FYNNEI. V lost 6 bases, J lost 4 bases, and 18 bases lay in between. CDR3 length: 16 residues. CDR3 protein: CASREGRGQITGELFF. CDR3 coding DNA: TGTGCCAGCAGGGAGGGTCGGGGACAGATCACCGGGGAGCTGTTTTTT.

The rearrangement links TRBV18 to TRBJ1-2; TRBD1 is a possible D gene (6 bases). The CDR3 covers 15 residues. The germline CDR1 and CDR2 sequences are KGHSH and LQKENI. The V end was cut by 3 bases, the J end by 4 bases, with 15 bases between. CDR3 loop: CASSPPGVFRYGYTF. The CDR3 DNA reads as TGTGCCAGCTCACCCCCAGGGGTATTCCGCTATGGCTACACCTTC.

This rearrangement joins TRBV27 to TRBJ2-3; 9 nucleotides match TRBD2. Unmatched junction bases numbered 5, after V lost 2 bases and J lost 2 bases. The CDR3 sequence is 16 residues long. Germline loops: CDR1 MNHEY, CDR2 SMNVEV (reference sequence). The CDR3 here is CASSLLAGIPTDTQYF. For the CDR3, the DNA is TGTGCCAGCAGTTTACTAGCGGGGATTCCCACAGATACGCAGTATTTT.

The CDR3 DNA reads TGTGCCAGTGTATCGGGACTAGCGGGTTTGAACACCGGGGAGCTGTTTTTT. It is translated as CASVSGLAGLNTGELFF. This sequence joins TRBV19 and TRBJ2-2; 12 positions agree with TRBD2. The germline gives CDR1 LNHDA, CDR2 SQIVND (reference sequence). V lost 8 bases and J lost 1; bases outside the gene matches: 8. The CDR3 has 17 amino acids.

V and J are TRBV30 and TRBJ1-2; no definite D call. Germline CDR1 reads GTSNPN; CDR2 reads SVGIG (reference sequence). The CDR3 has 15 residues. Trimming removed 0 bases from V and 8 bases from J, with 19 bases in between. The CDR3 coding sequence is TGTGCCTGGAGTGTGATAGGCAGCGGATTATGGGGCTACACCTTC. This gives the protein CAWSVIGSGLWGYTF.

V and J are TRBV6-5 and TRBJ1-3, with a tentative D call TRBD1 (5 bases). The CDR3 is 14 amino acids. Per the germline V gene, CDR1 is MNHEY and CDR2 is SVGAGI. Trimming cost V 8 bases and J 3 bases, with 14 bases left between them. This chain's CDR3 is CASAIQGIGNTIYF. In DNA, the CDR3 is TGTGCCAGCGCCATTCAGGGTATTGGAAACACCATATATTTT.

The J gene is TRBJ1-1, the V gene TRBV6-5; D not certain. Trimming left V 2 bases short and J 1 base short, with 5 bases between. Germline V gene lookup returns CDR1 MNHEY and CDR2 SVGAGI. This CDR3 has 13 residues. CDR3 in amino acids: CASSYGSNTEAFF. CDR3 sequence (DNA): TGTGCCAGCAGTTACGGCTCGAACACTGAAGCTTTCTTT.

The chain carries TRBV30 and TRBJ1-1; TRBD1 matches at 7 bases. Trimming cost V 3 bases and J 8 bases; bases outside gene matches: 12. The CDR3 is 14 amino acids. Germline CDR1 and CDR2: GTSNPN and SVGIG (reference sequence). CDR3 in amino acids: CAWSRRDRVVEAFF. The CDR3 region has the DNA TGTGCCTGGAGCCGCAGGGACAGAGTCGTCGAAGCTTTCTTT.